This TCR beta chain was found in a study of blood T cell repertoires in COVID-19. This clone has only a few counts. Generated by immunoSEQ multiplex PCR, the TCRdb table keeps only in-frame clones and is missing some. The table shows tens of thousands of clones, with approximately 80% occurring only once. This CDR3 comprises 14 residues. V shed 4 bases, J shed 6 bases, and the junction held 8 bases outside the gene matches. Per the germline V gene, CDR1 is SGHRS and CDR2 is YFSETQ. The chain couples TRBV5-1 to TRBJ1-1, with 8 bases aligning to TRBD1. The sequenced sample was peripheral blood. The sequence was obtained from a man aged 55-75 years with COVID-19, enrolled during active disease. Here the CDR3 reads CASSPNLDRAEAFF. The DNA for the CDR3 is TGCGCCAGCAGCCCCAACCTGGACAGGGCTGAAGCTTTCTTT.